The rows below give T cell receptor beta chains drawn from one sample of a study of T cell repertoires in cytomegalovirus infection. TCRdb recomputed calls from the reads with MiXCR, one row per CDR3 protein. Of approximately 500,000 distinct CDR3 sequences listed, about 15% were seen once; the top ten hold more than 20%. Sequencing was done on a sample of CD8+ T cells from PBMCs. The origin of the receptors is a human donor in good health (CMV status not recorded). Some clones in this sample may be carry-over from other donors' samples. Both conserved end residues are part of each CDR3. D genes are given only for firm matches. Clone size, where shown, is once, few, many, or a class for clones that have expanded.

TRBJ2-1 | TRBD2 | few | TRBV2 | TGTGCCAGCAGCCAGCTAGCGGGAGGGCCGGTAGGTGAGCAGTTCTTC | CASSQLAGGPVGEQFF
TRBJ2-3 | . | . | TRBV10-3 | TGTGCCATCACCGATGGGGGTCATACGCAGTATTTT | CAITDGGHTQYF
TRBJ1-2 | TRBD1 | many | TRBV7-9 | TGTGCCAGCAGCCCCTCGGACAGGGCGGATGGCTACACCTTC | CASSPSDRADGYTF
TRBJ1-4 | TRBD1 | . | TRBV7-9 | TGTGCCAGCAGCTCGAAGGACAGGGGAACTAATGAAAAACTGTTTTTT | CASSSKDRGTNEKLFF
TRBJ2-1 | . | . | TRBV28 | TGTGCCAGCAGTTTTTCAGGGACCAATGAGCAGTTCTTC | CASSFSGTNEQFF
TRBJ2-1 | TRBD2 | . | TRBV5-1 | TGCGCCAGCAGCTTGGGACCCCAGACCCTAGCGGGAGCTATATATGAGCAGTTCTTC | CASSLGPQTLAGAIYEQFF
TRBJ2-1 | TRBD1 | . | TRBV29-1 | TGCAGCGTTGGTCGGACAGGGGGCTGGGATGAGCAGTTCTTC | CSVGRTGGWDEQFF
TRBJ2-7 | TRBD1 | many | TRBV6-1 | TGTGCCAGCAGTGAAGTTCTAGACAGGGCGACCTACGAGCAGTACTTC | CASSEVLDRATYEQYF
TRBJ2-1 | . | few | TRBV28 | TGTGCCAGCAGCCGATTCGTACAGGGTAGGGACAATGAGCAGTTCTTC | CASSRFVQGRDNEQFF
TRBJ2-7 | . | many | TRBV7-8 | TGTGCCAGCAACCTTTCCCCACTCGGCGAGCAGTACTTC | CASNLSPLGEQYF
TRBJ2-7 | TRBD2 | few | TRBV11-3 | TGTGCCAGCAGCTTAAGTAGTAGCGGGATATACGAGCAGTACTTC | CASSLSSSGIYEQYF
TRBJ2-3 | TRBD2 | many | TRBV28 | TGTGCCAGCAGTTCTTGGGCGGGGGAGACAGATACGCAGTATTTT | CASSSWAGETDTQYF
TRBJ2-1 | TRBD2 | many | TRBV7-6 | TGTGCCAGCAGCTTAGGGGCGGGAGTCTACAATGAGCAGTTCTTC | CASSLGAGVYNEQFF
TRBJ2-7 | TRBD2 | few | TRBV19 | TGTGCCAGTAGTATAGTCTCGGCGGGGGGGACCTACGAGCAGTACTTC | CASSIVSAGGTYEQYF
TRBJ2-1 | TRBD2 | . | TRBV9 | TGTGCCAGCAGCGCCGGGACTAGCTCCTACAATGAGCAGTTCTTC | CASSAGTSSYNEQFF
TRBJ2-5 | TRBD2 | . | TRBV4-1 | TGCGCCAGCAGCCAAGTCGATAGCGGGGGAGAGACCCAGTACTTC | CASSQVDSGGETQYF
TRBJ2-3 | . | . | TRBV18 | TGTGCCAGCTCACCACTTCAGGGAGAAGTCGCAGATACGCAGTATTTT | CASSPLQGEVADTQYF
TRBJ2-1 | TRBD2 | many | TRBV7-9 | TGTGCCAGCAGCTTAGGCGGGGGACTGCGGGCTAGCGTTGAGCAGTTCTTC | CASSLGGGLRASVEQFF
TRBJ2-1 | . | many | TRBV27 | TGTGCCAGTGCAAGGGACTTATACAATGAGCAGTTCTTC | CASARDLYNEQFF
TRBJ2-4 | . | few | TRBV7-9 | TGTGCCAGCAGCTTAGGGACCCACCCCAAAAACATTCAGTACTTC | CASSLGTHPKNIQYF
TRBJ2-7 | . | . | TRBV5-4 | TGTGCCAGCAGCCTCAGGACAGCTAACGAGCAGTACTTC | CASSLRTANEQYF
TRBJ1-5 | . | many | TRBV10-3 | TGTGCCATCAGTGAGGGGACACGCAATCAGCCCCAGCATTTT | CAISEGTRNQPQHF
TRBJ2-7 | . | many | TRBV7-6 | TGTGCCAGCAGCTTAGGGGGACACTTAGACGGCTCCTACGAGCAGTACTTC | CASSLGGHLDGSYEQYF
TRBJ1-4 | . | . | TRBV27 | TGTGCCAGCAGTTTATCGAAGGGGGTGGCTGAAAAACTGTTTTTT | CASSLSKGVAEKLFF
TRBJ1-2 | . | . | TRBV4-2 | TGTGCCAGCAGCCAAGTGGGGGTTAACTATGGCTACACCTTC | CASSQVGVNYGYTF
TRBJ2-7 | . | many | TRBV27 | TGTGCCAGCAGATTAGGGACGTCCTACGAGCAGTACTTC | CASRLGTSYEQYF
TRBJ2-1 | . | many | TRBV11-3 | TGTGCCAGCAGCTTTGCTGGGGGACGGAGTGAGCAGTTCTTC | CASSFAGGRSEQFF
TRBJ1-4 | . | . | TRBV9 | TGTGCCAGCAGCGTAGATGGGGGCGTCGATGAAAAACTGTTTTTT | CASSVDGGVDEKLFF
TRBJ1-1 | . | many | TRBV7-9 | TGTGCCAGCAGCGAGACCGGGGCCGACACTGAAGCTTTCTTT | CASSETGADTEAFF
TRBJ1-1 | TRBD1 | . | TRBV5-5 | TGTGCCAGCAGCTCTTATGGCAGGGGGATTATGAACACTGAAGCTTTCTTT | CASSSYGRGIMNTEAFF
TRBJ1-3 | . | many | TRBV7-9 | TGTGCCAGCAGCCCTACACTGTCCCAGCCTGGAAACACCATATATTTT | CASSPTLSQPGNTIYF
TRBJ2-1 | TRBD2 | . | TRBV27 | TGTGCCAGCAGTGGTAGTCTAGCGGGGGGCGGGTCCTACAATGAGCAGTTCTTC | CASSGSLAGGGSYNEQFF
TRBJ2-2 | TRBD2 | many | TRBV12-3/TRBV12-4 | TGTGCCAGCAATCGGGGGGGGAACACCGGGGAGCTGTTTTTT | CASNRGGNTGELFF
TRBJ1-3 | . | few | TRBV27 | TGTGCCAGCTCCGTTGGGGGGGCTGGAAACACCATATATTTT | CASSVGGAGNTIYF
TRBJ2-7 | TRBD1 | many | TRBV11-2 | TGTGCCAGCAGCTTTAACCCCCGGGACAGGGCCTCCTACGAGCAGTACTTC | CASSFNPRDRASYEQYF
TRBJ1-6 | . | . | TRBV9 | TGTGCCAGCAGCGTAGCTTCGGCAGCACGATCACCCCTCCACTTT | CASSVASAARSPLHF
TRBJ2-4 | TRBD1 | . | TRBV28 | TGTGCCAGCAGTTCGAAATGGACAGGGTCGAGCAAAAACATTCAGTACTTC | CASSSKWTGSSKNIQYF
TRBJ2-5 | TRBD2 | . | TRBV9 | TGTGCCAGCAGCGTAGCTGCGGGGGGGAGTGGAGAGACCCAGTACTTC | CASSVAAGGSGETQYF
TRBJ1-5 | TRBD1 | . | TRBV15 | TGTGCCACCAGCAGAGAGGGACAGGGCTCTCAGCCCCAGCATTTT | CATSREGQGSQPQHF
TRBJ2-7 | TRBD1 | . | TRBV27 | TGTGCCAGCAGTTTCTCTATGGGACAGGAGGCCTACGAGCAGTACTTC | CASSFSMGQEAYEQYF
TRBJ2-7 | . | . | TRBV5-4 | TGTGCCAGCAGTAACCCGGGACTCTCTTACGAGCAGTACTTC | CASSNPGLSYEQYF
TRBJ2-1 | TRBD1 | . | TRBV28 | TGTGCCAGCAGTTTGGAGTTGGACAGGAGCTCCTACAATGAGCAGTTCTTC | CASSLELDRSSYNEQFF
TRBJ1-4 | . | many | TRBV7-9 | TGTGCCAGCGTCGACAGGAGACGAGAAAAACTGTTTTTT | CASVDRRREKLFF
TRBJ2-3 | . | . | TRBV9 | TGTGCCAGCAGCCCCCGGAGGGCTCGCACAGATACGCAGTATTTT | CASSPRRARTDTQYF
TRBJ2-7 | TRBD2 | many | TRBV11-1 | TGTGCCAGCAGCTTCAGCGGGGGGGCCGGGGAGCAGTACTTC | CASSFSGGAGEQYF
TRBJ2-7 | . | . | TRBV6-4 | TGTGCCAGCACCGGGCGGCCCTACGAGCAGTACTTC | CASTGRPYEQYF
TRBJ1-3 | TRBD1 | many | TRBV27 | TGTGCCAGCAGTCTTGACAGGGGGCTTGGAAACACCATATATTTT | CASSLDRGLGNTIYF
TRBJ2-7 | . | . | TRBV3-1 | TGTGCCAGCAGCCAAGAGATCGGCCTGGAGCAGTACTTC | CASSQEIGLEQYF
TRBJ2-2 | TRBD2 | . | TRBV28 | TGTGCCAGCAGTTACGCAGCGACTAGCGGGAGGGCCCCGACCGGGGAGCTGTTTTTT | CASSYAATSGRAPTGELFF
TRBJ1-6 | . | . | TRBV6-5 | TGTGCCAGCAGCGATGCAGGGTACAATTCACCCCTCCACTTT | CASSDAGYNSPLHF